This entry describes one T cell receptor (beta chain). What it binds is unknown. These data are taken from a study of radiation and T cells in renal cell carcinoma. From germline, CDR1 is SGHAT and CDR2 FQNNGV. V lost 2 bases to trimming and J lost 1 base; unmatched junction nucleotides: 2. CDR3 length equals 15 residues. TCRdb's copy holds only in-frame clones and misses some; the assay was immunoSEQ multiplex PCR. The table shows about 74,000 clones, with roughly nine tenths occurring only once. Time point reported: blood 4 weeks post-SBRT, at nephrectomy. Stated treatment: 15 Gy SBRT to primary tumor, nephrectomy 4 weeks later. Blood was sampled at baseline, 2 weeks and 4 weeks after SBRT. Study-level results: In blood, top tumor clones expanded by 2 weeks, shrinking by 4.

The receptor's source is a woman aged 70-85 years with renal cell carcinoma. This chain uses TRBV11-2 with TRBJ2-1, with 7 bases lining up with TRBD2. This specimen was blood, taken from a patient whose treatment included radiotherapy and nephrectomy. The CDR3 here is CASSLKRGSYNEQFF. CDR3 coding DNA: TGTGCCAGCAGCTTAAAGCGGGGATCCTACAATGAGCAGTTCTTC.